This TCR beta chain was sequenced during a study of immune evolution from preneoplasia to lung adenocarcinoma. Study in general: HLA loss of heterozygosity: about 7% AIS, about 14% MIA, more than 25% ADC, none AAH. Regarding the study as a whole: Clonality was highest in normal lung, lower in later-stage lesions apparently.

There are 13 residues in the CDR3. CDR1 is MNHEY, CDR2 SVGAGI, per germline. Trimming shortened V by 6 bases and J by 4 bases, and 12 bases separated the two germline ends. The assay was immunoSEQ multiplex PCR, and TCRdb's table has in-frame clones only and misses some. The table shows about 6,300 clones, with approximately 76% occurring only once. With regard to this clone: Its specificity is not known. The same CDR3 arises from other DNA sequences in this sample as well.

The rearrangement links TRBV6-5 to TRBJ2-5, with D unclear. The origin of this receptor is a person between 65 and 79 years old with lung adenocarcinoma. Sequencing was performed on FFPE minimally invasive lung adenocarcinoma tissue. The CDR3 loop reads CASRPGPRETQYF. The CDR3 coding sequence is TGTGCCAGCAGACCAGGACCCCGAGAGACCCAGTACTTC.